The clone carrying this T cell receptor (beta chain) was found a few times. Gene names and germline match the mouse. The source of the sample is a study of CD8+ T cells in alopecia areata. Sequencing used cDNA as its template, made by extracting RNA and reverse transcribing it. Only in-frame clones appear in the TCRdb table, and some are missing; sequencing was by immunoSEQ multiplex PCR. The repertoire shows approximately 110,000 clones, none seen only once; the top ten take about 19%. Sequencing was carried out using lesional skin. The clonotype originates from a C3H/HeJ mouse with alopecia areata. The strain is characterized by the MHC haplotype H2-k.

CDR3 DNA, as far as it was read: TGCACCTGCAGTGCAGATCAGAGGTCA. Protein product: CTCSADQRS. The full CDR3 is CTCSADQRSEVFF. The chain uses TRBV1 and TRBJ1-1; the D is unclear. Sequencing ends 4 residues short of the CDR3 end; the germline J gene provides the rest. Germline loops: CDR1 NSQYPW, CDR2 LRSPGD (reference sequence). The CDR3 has 13 amino acids. Variable domain in full (rest from reference TRBV1 and TRBJ1-1): VTLLEQNPRWRLVPRGQAVNLRCILKNSQYPWMSWYQQDLQKQLQWLFTLRSPGDKEVKSLPGADYLATRVTDTELRLQVANMSQGRTLYCTCSADQRSEVFFGKGTRLTVV.